The 17 T cell receptor beta chains given below trace back to one sample, sequenced in a study of control samples from healthy donors and cancer patients. TCRdb's table, derived via immunoSEQ multiplex PCR, lists solely in-frame clones and lacks some. The table lists tens of thousands of clones, 84% of them singletons, with under 30% in the top ten. The material sequenced was blood. These receptors all come from a man aged 45-60 years in good health.

This chain links TRBV6-6 with TRBJ2-7, with a tentative D call TRBD1 (6 bases). V was trimmed by 0 bases and J by 6 bases, leaving 12 bases between them. CDR1 and CDR2 from the germline V gene are MNHNY and SVGAGI (reference sequence). The CDR3 is 14 residues long. For the CDR3, the DNA is TGTGCCAGCAGTTACTCAACTCCAGGGGCCGAGCAGTACTTC. Residues: CASSYSTPGAEQYF.

Note on this clone: Germline is not matched at one junction end, which may reflect a read error. This chain connects TRBV7-2 to TRBJ2-1; D call uncertain. The CDR3 is 16 amino acids. Germline V gives CDR1 SGHTA, CDR2 FQGNSA. The DNA of the CDR3 is TGTGCCAGCTGCTTTAACATCCTCAGCTCCTACAATGAGCAGTTCTTC. Residues: CASCFNILSSYNEQFF.

This chain joins TRBV19 and TRBJ2-5; D possibly uses TRBD1 or TRBD2 (6 bases each). Germline-derived CDR1 and CDR2 are LNHDA and SQIVND (reference sequence). The CDR3 has 16 residues. Trimming removed 1 base from V and 5 bases from J, with 17 bases in between. The CDR3 DNA is TGTGCCAGTAGTATAGGATCGGGGTGGGGGGCCGAGACCCAGTACTTC. It codes for CASSIGSGWGAETQYF. The full variable domain, its missing parts supplied by reference TRBV19 and TRBJ2-5, is DGGITQSPKYLFRKEGQNVTLSCEQNLNHDAMYWYRQDPGQGLRLIYYSQIVNDFQKGDIAEGYSVSREKKESFPLTVTSAQKNPTAFYLCASSIGSGWGAETQYFGPGTRLLVL.

The chain combines TRBV24-1 with TRBJ2-1; TRBD2 might be the D (6 bases). This CDR3 is built from 14 residues. Germline V gene lookup returns CDR1 KGHDR and CDR2 SFDVKD. V lost 6 bases and J 7 bases, leaving 15 bases between the germline ends. This CDR3 reads CATSSGAGGNEQFF. CDR3 DNA: TGTGCCACCAGTTCCGGGGCTGGGGGGAATGAGCAGTTCTTC.

In its sample, this clone was seen a few times. This chain links TRBV7-3 with TRBJ2-7; 7 nucleotides agree with TRBD2. V gave up 3 bases and J gave up 3 bases; unmatched junction bases: 5. Germline values: CDR1 SGHTA, CDR2 FQGTGA. The CDR3 runs to 14 residues. The CDR3: CASSFVGGSYEQYF. CDR3 bases: TGTGCCAGCAGCTTTGTCGGCGGGAGCTACGAGCAGTACTTC.

The V and J genes are TRBV7-2 and TRBJ2-5, with 8 bases fitting TRBD2. Per the germline V gene, CDR1 is SGHTA and CDR2 is FQGNSA. This CDR3 has 15 residues. V lost 4 bases to trimming and J lost 2 bases; unmatched junction nucleotides: 6. CDR3 amino acids: CASSWTGGGQETQYF. CDR3 in DNA: TGTGCCAGCAGCTGGACCGGCGGGGGGCAAGAGACCCAGTACTTC.

This chain connects TRBV29-1 to TRBJ1-1; possible D gene TRBD1, 5 bases. Trimming shortened V by 0 bases and J by 5 bases, and 13 bases separated the two germline ends. Germline CDR1 SQVTM, CDR2 ANQGSEA. The CDR3 runs 14 residues. CDR3 loop: CSVEDRPGGTEAFF. CDR3 nucleotide sequence: TGCAGCGTTGAAGACCGACCGGGGGGGACTGAAGCTTTCTTT.

J is TRBJ2-7 and V is TRBV2; D possibly corresponds to TRBD1 (5 bases). Germline CDR1 reads SNHLY; CDR2 reads FYNNEI. This CDR3 is 10 amino acids long. The ends were cut back, 2 bases at V and 9 bases at J, with 5 bases in the middle. Here the CDR3 reads CASSERGQYF. CDR3 DNA sequence: TGTGCCAGCAGTGAAAGGGGGCAGTACTTC. Filled out from reference TRBV2 and TRBJ2-7, the complete variable domain reads EPEVTQTPSHQVTQMGQEVILRCVPISNHLYFYWYRQILGQKVEFLVSFYNNEISEKSEIFDDQFSVERPDGSNFTLKIRSTKLEDSAMYFCASSERGQYFGPGTRLTVT.

The chain joins TRBV19 to TRBJ2-1; D gene unclear. The germline CDR1 and CDR2 sequences are LNHDA and SQIVND (reference sequence). V shed 5 bases and J shed 6 bases, with 14 bases lying between them. This CDR3 is built from 14 residues. The CDR3 DNA follows: TGTGCCAGTAGTCTGTCTCCTACCCTCAATGAGCAGTTCTTC. This encodes CASSLSPTLNEQFF.

V usage is TRBV7-9 and J usage is TRBJ2-1; possibly TRBD2 for D (5 bases). Germline V CDR1 and CDR2: SEHNR, FQNEAQ (reference sequence). V shed 5 bases and J shed 12 bases, with 23 bases lying between them. The CDR3 spans 15 residues. CDR3 sequence: CASSLDSVPAPRQFF. Here the CDR3 DNA reads TGTGCCAGCAGCCTGGACTCGGTTCCAGCCCCTCGGCAGTTCTTC.

This clone has a single count. The CDR3 loop is CASSTTGTVTGELFF. The DNA of the CDR3 is TGCGCCAGCAGCACAACCGGGACGGTCACCGGGGAGCTGTTTTTT. V is TRBV5-1 and J is TRBJ2-2; D possibly uses TRBD1 or TRBD2 (5 bases each). The V gene's germline CDR1 is SGHRS and CDR2 YFSETQ. This CDR3 region has 15 residues. The germline V and J ends were trimmed by 4 bases and 4 bases, with 14 bases remaining between them.

In its sample, this clone was seen a few times. The gene calls are TRBV29-1 and TRBJ2-2; D is unclear. Trimming cost V 0 bases and J 4 bases, with 18 bases left between them. Per the germline V gene, CDR1 is SQVTM and CDR2 is ANQGSEA. This CDR3 has 17 amino acids. Here the CDR3 reads CSVEDHRQTASTGELFF. DNA for the CDR3: TGCAGCGTTGAAGACCACAGACAAACGGCATCCACCGGGGAGCTGTTTTTT.

The rearrangement links TRBV12-5 to TRBJ1-2; D is possibly TRBD1 (6 bases). The V gene's germline CDR1 is LGHNT and CDR2 FRNRAP. The V end was cut by 1 base, the J end by 7 bases, with 16 bases between. This CDR3 has 15 amino acids. DNA of the CDR3: TGTGCTAGTGGTTTGGCGGGGAGGGGGATCGCTGGCTACACCTTC. This sequence encodes CASGLAGRGIAGYTF.

The J gene is TRBJ2-3, the V gene TRBV4-2, with TRBD2 identical over 14 bases. This CDR3 has 16 amino acids. Germline V gives CDR1 LGHNA, CDR2 YNFKEQ. V was clipped by 1 base and J by 4 bases; unmatched bases: 1. CDR3 residues: CASSQGLAGGPDTQYF. The CDR3 DNA sequence: TGTGCCAGCAGCCAAGGACTAGCGGGAGGGCCAGATACGCAGTATTTT.

The rearrangement links TRBV19 to TRBJ1-5; TRBD1 is a possible D gene (6 bases). The CDR3 contains 15 residues. Germline V CDR1 and CDR2: LNHDA, SQIVND (reference sequence). Trimming removed 2 bases at V and 6 bases at J, with 14 bases between. As DNA, the CDR3 is TGTGCCAGTAGTATAAGCAGGGGCCAATCTCAGCCCCAGCATTTT. It codes for CASSISRGQSQPQHF.

This clone appeared a few times. The chain uses TRBV7-9 and TRBJ2-3; D is unresolved. Germline CDR1 reads SEHNR; CDR2 reads FQNEAQ (reference sequence). Trimming removed 6 bases from V and 6 bases from J, with 13 bases in between. The CDR3 loop spans 13 amino acids. The CDR3 loop is CASSTQQADTQYF. CDR3 bases: TGTGCCAGCAGTACGCAGCAGGCCGATACGCAGTATTTT.

The chain links TRBV19 to TRBJ1-5, with TRBD1 matching 7 bases. CDR3 length equals 16 residues. V was clipped by 5 bases and J by 1 base; unmatched bases: 8. Germline loops: CDR1 LNHDA, CDR2 SQIVND (reference sequence). The CDR3 reads CASSANRGRSNQPQHF. DNA for the CDR3: TGTGCCAGTAGTGCCAACAGGGGTAGGAGCAATCAGCCCCAGCATTTT.